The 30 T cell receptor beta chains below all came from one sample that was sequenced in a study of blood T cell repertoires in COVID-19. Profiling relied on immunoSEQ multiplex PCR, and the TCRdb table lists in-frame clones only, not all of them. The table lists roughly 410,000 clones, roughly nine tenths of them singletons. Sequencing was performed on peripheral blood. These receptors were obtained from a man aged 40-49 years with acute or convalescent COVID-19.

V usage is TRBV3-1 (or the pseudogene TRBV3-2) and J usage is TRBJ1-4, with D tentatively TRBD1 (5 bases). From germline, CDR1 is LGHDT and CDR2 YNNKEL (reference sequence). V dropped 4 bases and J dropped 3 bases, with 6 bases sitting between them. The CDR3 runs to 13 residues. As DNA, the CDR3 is TGTGCCAGCAGCCTAGGGGCTAATGAAAAACTGTTTTTT. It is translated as CASSLGANEKLFF.

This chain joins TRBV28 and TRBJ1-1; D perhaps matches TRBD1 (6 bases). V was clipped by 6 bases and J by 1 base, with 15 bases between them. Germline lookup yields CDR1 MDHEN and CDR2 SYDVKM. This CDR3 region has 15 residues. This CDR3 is CASSAWGGRNTEAFF. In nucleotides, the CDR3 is TGTGCCAGCAGCGCCTGGGGGGGCAGGAACACTGAAGCTTTCTTT.

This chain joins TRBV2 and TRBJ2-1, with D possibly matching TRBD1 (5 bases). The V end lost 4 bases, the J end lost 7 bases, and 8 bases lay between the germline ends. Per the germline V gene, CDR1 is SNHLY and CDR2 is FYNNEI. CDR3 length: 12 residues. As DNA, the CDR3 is TGTGCCAGCAGTGTGGGGCGAAATGAGCAGTTCTTC. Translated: CASSVGRNEQFF.

The CDR3 DNA reads TGTGCCAGCAGCCTCGAGGCACGGGGGATAGCCAAAAACATTCAGTACTTC. Translation gives CASSLEARGIAKNIQYF. The chain is built from TRBV4-2 and TRBJ2-4, with D possibly matching TRBD2 (6 bases). The CDR3 sequence is 17 residues long. Germline V gene sequence: CDR1 LGHNA, CDR2 YNFKEQ. Trimming took 4 bases from V and 0 from J, leaving 16 bases between them.

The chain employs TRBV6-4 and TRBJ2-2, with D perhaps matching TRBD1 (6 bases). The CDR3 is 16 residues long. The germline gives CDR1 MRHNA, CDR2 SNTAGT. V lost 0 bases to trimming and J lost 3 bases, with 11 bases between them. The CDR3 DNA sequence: TGTGCCAGCAGTGACTCGGCAGGGGACGACACCGGGGAGCTGTTTTTT. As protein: CASSDSAGDDTGELFF.

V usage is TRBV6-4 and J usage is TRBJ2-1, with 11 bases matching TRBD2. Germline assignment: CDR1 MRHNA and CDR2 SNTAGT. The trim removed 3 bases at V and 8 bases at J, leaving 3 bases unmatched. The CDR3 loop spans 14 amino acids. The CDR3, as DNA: TGTGCCAGCAGTGAAAGACTAGCGGGGCATGAGCAGTTCTTC. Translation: CASSERLAGHEQFF.

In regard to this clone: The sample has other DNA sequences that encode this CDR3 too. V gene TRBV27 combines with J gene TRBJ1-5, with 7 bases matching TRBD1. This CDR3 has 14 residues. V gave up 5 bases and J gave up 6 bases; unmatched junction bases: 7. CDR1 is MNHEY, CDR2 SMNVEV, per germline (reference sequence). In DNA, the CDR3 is TGTGCCAGCAGTCCCAGACAGGGAGGTCAGCCCCAGCATTTT. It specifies CASSPRQGGQPQHF.

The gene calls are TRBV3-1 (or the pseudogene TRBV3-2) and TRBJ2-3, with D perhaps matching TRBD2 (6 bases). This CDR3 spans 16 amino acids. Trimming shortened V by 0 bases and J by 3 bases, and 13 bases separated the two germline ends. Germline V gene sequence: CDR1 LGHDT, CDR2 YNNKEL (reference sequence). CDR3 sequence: CASSQEWRGGTDTQYF. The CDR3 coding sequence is TGTGCCAGCAGCCAAGAATGGAGGGGTGGGACAGATACGCAGTATTTT.

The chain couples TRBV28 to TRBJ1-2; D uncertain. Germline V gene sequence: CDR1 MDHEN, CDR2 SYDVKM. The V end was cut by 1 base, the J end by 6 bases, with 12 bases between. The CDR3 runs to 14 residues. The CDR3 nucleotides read TGTGCCAGCAGTTTATTACAATCGTTCAATGGCTACACCTTC. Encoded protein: CASSLLQSFNGYTF.

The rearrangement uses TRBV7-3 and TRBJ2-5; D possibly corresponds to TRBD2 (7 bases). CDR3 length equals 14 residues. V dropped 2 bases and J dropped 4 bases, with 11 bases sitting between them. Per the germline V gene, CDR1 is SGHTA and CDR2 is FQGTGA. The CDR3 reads CASSLGGAGETQYF. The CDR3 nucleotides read TGTGCCAGCAGCTTAGGGGGGGCCGGAGAGACCCAGTACTTC.

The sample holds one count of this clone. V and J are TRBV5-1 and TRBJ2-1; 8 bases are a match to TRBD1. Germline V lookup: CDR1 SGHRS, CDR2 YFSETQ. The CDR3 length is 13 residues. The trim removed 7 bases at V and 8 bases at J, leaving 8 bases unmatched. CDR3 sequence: CASRGQGRDEQFF. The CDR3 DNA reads TGCGCCAGCCGCGGACAGGGACGTGATGAGCAGTTCTTC.

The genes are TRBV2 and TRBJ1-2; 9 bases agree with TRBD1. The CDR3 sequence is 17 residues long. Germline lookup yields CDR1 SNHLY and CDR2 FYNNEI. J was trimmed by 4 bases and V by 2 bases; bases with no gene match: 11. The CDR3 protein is CASSEKGQGTVGYGYTF. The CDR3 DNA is TGTGCCAGCAGTGAAAAGGGACAGGGAACTGTTGGCTATGGCTACACCTTC.

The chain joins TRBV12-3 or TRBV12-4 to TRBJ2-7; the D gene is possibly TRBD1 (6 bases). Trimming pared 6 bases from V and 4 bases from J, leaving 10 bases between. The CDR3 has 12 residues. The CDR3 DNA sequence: TGTGCCAGCAGCGGGACACCGTACGAGCAGTACTTC. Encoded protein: CASSGTPYEQYF.

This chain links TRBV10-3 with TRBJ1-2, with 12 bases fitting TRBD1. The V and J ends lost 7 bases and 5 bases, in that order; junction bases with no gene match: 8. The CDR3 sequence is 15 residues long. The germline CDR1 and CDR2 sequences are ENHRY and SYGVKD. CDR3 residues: CAITRDRGQVYGYTF. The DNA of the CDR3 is TGTGCCATCACCAGGGACAGGGGGCAGGTTTATGGCTACACCTTC.

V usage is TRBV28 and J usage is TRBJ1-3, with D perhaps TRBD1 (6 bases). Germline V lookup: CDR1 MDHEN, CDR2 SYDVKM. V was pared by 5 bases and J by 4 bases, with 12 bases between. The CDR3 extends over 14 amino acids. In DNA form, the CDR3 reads TGTGCCAGCAGTAGCCCGACAGGCGGAAACACCATATATTTT. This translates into CASSSPTGGNTIYF.

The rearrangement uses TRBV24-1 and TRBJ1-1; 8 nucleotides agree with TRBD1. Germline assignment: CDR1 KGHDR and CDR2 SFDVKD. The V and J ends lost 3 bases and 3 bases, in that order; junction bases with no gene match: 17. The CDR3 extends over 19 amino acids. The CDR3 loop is CATSDDHGTGSFKDTEAFF. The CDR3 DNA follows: TGTGCCACCAGTGATGACCACGGGACAGGATCGTTTAAGGACACTGAAGCTTTCTTT.

The CDR3 DNA is TGTGCCAGCAGCAGGACAGGGACTCAGCCCCAGCATTTT. It codes for CASSRTGTQPQHF. V usage is TRBV7-8 and J usage is TRBJ1-5; TRBD1 agrees at 8 bases. The CDR3 is 13 residues long. CDR1 and CDR2 (germline): SGHVS, FQNEAQ. The trim removed 5 bases at V and 6 bases at J, leaving 3 bases unmatched.

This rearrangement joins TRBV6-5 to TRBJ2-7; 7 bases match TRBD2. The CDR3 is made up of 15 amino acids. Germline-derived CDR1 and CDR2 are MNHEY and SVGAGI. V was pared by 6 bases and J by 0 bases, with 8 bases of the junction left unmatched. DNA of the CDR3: TGTGCCAGCAGACCCTGGGGGGGGAGCTCCTACGAGCAGTACTTC. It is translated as CASRPWGGSSYEQYF.

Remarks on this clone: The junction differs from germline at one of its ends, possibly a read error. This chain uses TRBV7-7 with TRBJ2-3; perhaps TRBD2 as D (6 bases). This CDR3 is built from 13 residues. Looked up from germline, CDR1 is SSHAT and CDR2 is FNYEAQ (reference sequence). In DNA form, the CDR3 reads TGTGCTAGCAGCTCAGGAGGGCCAGATACGCAGTATTTT. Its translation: CASSSGGPDTQYF.

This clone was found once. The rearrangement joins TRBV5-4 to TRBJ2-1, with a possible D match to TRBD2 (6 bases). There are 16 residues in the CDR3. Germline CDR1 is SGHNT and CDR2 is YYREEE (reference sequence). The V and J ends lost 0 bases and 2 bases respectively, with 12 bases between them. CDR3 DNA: TGTGCCAGCAGCTTGGTTGGGGGGTTGCCCTACAATGAGCAGTTCTTC. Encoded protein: CASSLVGGLPYNEQFF.

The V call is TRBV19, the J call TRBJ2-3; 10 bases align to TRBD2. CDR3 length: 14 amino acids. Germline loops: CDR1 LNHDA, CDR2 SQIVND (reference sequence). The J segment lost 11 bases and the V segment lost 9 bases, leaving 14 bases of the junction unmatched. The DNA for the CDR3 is TGTGCCAGGAACGGGACTAGCGAGAGAAAGGGGCAGTATTTT. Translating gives CARNGTSERKGQYF.

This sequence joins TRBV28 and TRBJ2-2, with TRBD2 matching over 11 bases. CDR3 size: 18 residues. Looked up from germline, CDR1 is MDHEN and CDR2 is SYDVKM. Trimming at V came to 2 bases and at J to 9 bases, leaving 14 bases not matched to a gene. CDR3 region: CASSLPLLSGGGFRELFF. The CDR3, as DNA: TGTGCCAGCAGTTTACCCCTCCTTAGCGGGGGGGGATTCCGGGAGCTGTTTTTT.

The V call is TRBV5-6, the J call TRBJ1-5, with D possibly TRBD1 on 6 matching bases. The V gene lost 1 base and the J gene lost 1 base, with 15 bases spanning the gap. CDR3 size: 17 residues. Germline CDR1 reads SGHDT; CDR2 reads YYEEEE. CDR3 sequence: CASSLLRTAHSNQPQHF. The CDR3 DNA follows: TGTGCCAGCAGCTTGTTAAGGACAGCACACAGCAATCAGCCCCAGCATTTT.

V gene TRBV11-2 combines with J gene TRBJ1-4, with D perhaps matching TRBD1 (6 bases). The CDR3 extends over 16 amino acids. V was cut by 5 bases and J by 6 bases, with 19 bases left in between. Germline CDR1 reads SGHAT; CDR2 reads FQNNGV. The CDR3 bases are TGTGCCAGCAGCCCGGAACTAGGCAGGGGTTATGAAAAACTGTTTTTT. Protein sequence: CASSPELGRGYEKLFF.

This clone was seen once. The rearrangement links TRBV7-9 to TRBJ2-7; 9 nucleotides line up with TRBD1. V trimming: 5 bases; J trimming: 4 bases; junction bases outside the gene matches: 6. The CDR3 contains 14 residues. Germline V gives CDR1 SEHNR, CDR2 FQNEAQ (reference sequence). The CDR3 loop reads CASSPDRGLYEQYF. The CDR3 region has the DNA TGTGCCAGCAGCCCGGACAGGGGATTATACGAGCAGTACTTC.

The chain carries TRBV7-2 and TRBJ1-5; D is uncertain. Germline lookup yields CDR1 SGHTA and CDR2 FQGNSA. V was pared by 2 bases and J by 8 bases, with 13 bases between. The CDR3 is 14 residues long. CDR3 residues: CASSLNGALEPQHF. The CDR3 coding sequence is TGTGCCAGCAGCTTAAATGGAGCCTTGGAGCCCCAGCATTTT.

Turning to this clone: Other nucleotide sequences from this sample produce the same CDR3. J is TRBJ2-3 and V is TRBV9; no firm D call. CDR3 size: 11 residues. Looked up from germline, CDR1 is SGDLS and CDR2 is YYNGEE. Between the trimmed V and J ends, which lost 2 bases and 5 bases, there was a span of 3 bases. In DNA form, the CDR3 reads TGTGCCAGCAGCGTCGGAGATACGCAGTATTTT. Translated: CASSVGDTQYF.

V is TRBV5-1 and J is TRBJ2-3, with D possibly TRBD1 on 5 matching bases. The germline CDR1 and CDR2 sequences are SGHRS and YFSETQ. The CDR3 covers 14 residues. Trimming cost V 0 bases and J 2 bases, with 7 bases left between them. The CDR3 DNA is TGCGCCAGCAGCTTGGACAGGAACACAGATACGCAGTATTTT. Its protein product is CASSLDRNTDTQYF.

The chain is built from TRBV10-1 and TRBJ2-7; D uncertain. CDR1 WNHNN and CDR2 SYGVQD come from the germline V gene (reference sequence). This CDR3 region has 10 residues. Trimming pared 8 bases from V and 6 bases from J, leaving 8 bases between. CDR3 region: CASPLSEQYF. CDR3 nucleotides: TGCGCCAGCCCCCTGTCCGAGCAGTACTTC.

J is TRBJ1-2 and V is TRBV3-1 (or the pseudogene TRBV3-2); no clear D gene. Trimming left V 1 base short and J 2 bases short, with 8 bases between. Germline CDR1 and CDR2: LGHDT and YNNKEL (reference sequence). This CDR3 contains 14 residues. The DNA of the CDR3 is TGTGCCAGCAGCCAAGCGCCGGGGAACTATGGCTACACCTTC. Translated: CASSQAPGNYGYTF.